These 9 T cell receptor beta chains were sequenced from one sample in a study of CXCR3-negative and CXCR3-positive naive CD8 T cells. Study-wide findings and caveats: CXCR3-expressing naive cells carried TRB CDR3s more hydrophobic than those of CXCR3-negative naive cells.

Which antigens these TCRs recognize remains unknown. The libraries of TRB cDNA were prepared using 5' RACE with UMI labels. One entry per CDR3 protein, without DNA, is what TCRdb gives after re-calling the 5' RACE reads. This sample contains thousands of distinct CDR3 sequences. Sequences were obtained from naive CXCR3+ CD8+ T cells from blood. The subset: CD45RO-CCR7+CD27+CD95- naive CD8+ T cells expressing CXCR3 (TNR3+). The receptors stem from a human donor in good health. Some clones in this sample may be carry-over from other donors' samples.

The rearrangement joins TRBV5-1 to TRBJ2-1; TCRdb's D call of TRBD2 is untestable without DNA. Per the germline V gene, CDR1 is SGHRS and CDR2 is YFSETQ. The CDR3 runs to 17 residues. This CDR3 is CASSSSWRSGSSNEQFF.

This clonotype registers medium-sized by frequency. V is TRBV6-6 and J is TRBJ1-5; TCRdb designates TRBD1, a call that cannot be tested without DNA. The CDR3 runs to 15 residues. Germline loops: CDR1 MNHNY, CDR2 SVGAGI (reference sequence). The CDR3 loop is CASTWTAGESQPQHF.

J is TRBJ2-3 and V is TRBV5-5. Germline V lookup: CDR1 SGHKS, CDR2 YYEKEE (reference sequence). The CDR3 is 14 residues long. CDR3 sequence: CASSWDSPTDTQYF.

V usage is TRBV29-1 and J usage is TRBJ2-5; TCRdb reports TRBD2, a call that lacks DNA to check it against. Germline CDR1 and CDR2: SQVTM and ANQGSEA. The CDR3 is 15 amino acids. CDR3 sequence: CSVEDEGLAHETQYF.

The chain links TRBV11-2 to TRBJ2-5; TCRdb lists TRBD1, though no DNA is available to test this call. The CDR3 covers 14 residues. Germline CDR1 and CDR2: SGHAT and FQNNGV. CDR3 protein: CASSLGPLGETQYF.

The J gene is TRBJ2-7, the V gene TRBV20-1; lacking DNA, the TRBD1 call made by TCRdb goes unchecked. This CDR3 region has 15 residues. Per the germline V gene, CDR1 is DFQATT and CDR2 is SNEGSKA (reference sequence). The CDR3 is CSAREGGTALREQYF.

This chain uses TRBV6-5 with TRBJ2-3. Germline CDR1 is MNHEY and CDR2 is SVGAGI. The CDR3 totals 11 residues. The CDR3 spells CASSYRDTQYF.

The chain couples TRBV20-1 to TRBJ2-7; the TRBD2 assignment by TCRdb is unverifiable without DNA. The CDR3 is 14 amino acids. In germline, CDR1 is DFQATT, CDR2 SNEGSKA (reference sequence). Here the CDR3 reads CSARPGTSPYEQYF.

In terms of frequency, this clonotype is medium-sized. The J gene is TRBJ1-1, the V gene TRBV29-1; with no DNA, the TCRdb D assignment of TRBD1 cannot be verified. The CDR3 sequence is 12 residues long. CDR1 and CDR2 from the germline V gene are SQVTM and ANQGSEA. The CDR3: CSVQGVDTEAFF.